This entry lists 23 T cell receptor beta chains sequenced from one sample in a study of T cells expressing NK-cell markers. From the 5' RACE reads, TCRdb lists one entry per CDR3 protein and no DNA. This sample lists about 460,000 distinct CDR3 sequences; its ten largest clones have under 1.5%. The source material was blood T cells: a sorted CD56 or NKG2C T cell subset, CD4+ or CD8+ T cells, or bulk PBMC T cells (not recorded which). These receptors came from a woman between 50 and 59 years old in good health.

V gene TRBV3-1 combines with J gene TRBJ1-2. The germline V gene encodes CDR1 LGHDT and CDR2 YNNKEL (reference sequence). The CDR3 extends over 15 amino acids. The CDR3 region is CASSQDGARTDGYTF.

The V call is TRBV15, the J call TRBJ1-1; TCRdb designates TRBD1, a call that cannot be tested without DNA. Germline V lookup: CDR1 LNHNV, CDR2 YYDKDF (reference sequence). This CDR3 is 13 amino acids long. CDR3: CATWARGYTEAFF.

The chain recombines TRBV7-2 with TRBJ2-2; TCRdb gives TRBD1 as the D gene, but with no DNA this cannot be confirmed. This CDR3 spans 18 amino acids. In germline, CDR1 is SGHTA, CDR2 FQGNSA. This CDR3 is CASSLVRDRGYPTGELFF.

The chain employs TRBV24-1 and TRBJ2-2. Germline V gene data show CDR1 as KGHDR and CDR2 as SFDVKD. The CDR3 runs to 12 residues. The CDR3 loop is CATSRLTGELFF.

The genes are TRBV5-1 and TRBJ2-3; TCRdb names TRBD2, which stays unverified in the absence of DNA. Germline V gives CDR1 SGHRS, CDR2 YFSETQ. CDR3 length: 16 residues. CDR3 loop: CASSDLPGLAGDTQYF.

The rearrangement uses TRBV2 and TRBJ2-3; TCRdb returns TRBD1, unconfirmable since there is no DNA. The length of the CDR3 is 14 residues. Germline CDR1 and CDR2: SNHLY and FYNNEI. This CDR3 is CASPPETGSDTQYF.

J is TRBJ2-2 and V is TRBV12-3 or TRBV12-4; TCRdb proposes TRBD1, but this gene call is untestable without DNA. The CDR3 loop spans 15 amino acids. CDR3 residues: CAIGGQGRDTGELFF.

The chain employs TRBV4-2 and TRBJ1-2; no DNA is available, so the TRBD1 call from TCRdb remains unchecked. The V gene's germline CDR1 is LGHNA and CDR2 YNFKEQ. The length of the CDR3 is 17 residues. CDR3 residues: CASSHPLRQGANYGYTF.

This chain links TRBV19 with TRBJ2-7; TCRdb picks TRBD2, but there is no DNA to check that call. The length of the CDR3 is 13 residues. The germline V gene encodes CDR1 LNHDA and CDR2 SQIVND (reference sequence). The chain's CDR3 is CASTLAGGREQYF.

J is TRBJ2-3 and V is TRBV20-1; as DNA is missing, the TRBD2 call by TCRdb cannot be tested. In germline, CDR1 is DFQATT, CDR2 SNEGSKA (reference sequence). There are 15 residues in the CDR3. The CDR3 here is CSARGSSGNPDTQYF.

This chain connects TRBV15 to TRBJ2-2. The CDR3 is 12 amino acids. Germline V gives CDR1 LNHNV, CDR2 YYDKDF (reference sequence). The CDR3 loop is CATSRETGELFF.

The CDR3 loop reads CASSPLDRENTEAFF. The rearrangement links TRBV5-1 to TRBJ1-1; TCRdb calls TRBD1, which cannot be checked without DNA. Germline V gene lookup returns CDR1 SGHRS and CDR2 YFSETQ. This CDR3 comprises 15 residues.

This chain's CDR3 is CASSQRPLAKDEQYF. The chain combines TRBV3-1 with TRBJ2-7; TCRdb calls TRBD1, which cannot be checked without DNA. The germline V gene encodes CDR1 LGHDT and CDR2 YNNKEL (reference sequence). CDR3 length: 15 residues.

The V gene is TRBV10-3, the J gene TRBJ2-1; no DNA is available, so the TRBD2 call from TCRdb remains unchecked. This CDR3 contains 14 residues. CDR1 is ENHRY, CDR2 SYGVKD, per germline. The CDR3 spells CAISLGLVNGEQFF.

The chain has TRBV27 and TRBJ2-5; TCRdb indicates TRBD1, and absent DNA this call remains unverified. CDR1 and CDR2 from the germline V gene are MNHEY and SMNVEV (reference sequence). CDR3 length equals 16 residues. The CDR3 sequence: CASSLSGQGLIGTQYF.

The V and J genes are TRBV11-2 and TRBJ1-1; the TRBD1 assignment by TCRdb is unverifiable without DNA. Germline V gene sequence: CDR1 SGHAT, CDR2 FQNNGV. This CDR3 has 14 residues. The chain's CDR3 is CASSLNPTGAEAFF. The full variable domain, its missing parts supplied by reference TRBV11-2 and TRBJ1-1, is EAGVAQSPRYKIIEKRQSVAFWCNPISGHATLYWYQQILGQGPKLLIQFQNNGVVDDSQLPKDRFSAERLKGVDSTLKIQPAKLEDSAVYLCASSLNPTGAEAFFGQGTRLTVV.

The CDR3 loop is CSATSLGTQYF. This chain connects TRBV20-1 to TRBJ2-3. The CDR3 contains 11 residues. The germline V gene encodes CDR1 DFQATT and CDR2 SNEGSKA (reference sequence).

This sequence joins TRBV7-9 and TRBJ1-3. From germline, CDR1 is SEHNR and CDR2 FQNEAQ (reference sequence). The CDR3 loop spans 16 amino acids. The CDR3 is CASSKPKTRTGNTIYF. Full variable domain (outside the CDR3, taken from reference TRBV7-9 and TRBJ1-3): DTGVSQNPRHKITKRGQNVTFRCDPISEHNRLYWYRQTLGQGPEFLTYFQNEAQLEKSRLLSDRFSAERPKGSFSTLEIQRTEQGDSAMYLCASSKPKTRTGNTIYFGEGSWLTVV.

The rearrangement joins TRBV12-3 or TRBV12-4 to TRBJ1-5; the D gene TCRdb calls, TRBD1, cannot be checked with no DNA. CDR3 length equals 15 residues. CDR3: CASSRDRPRDQPQHF.

V usage is TRBV3-1 and J usage is TRBJ2-2; TCRdb calls TRBD1, which cannot be checked without DNA. The CDR3 totals 17 residues. Germline V gene sequence: CDR1 LGHDT, CDR2 YNNKEL (reference sequence). CDR3 region: CASSQDRTGGFTGELFF. The whole variable domain, filled in from reference TRBV3-1 and TRBJ2-2, reads DTAVSQTPKYLVTQMGNDKSIKCEQNLGHDTMYWYKQDSKKFLKIMFSYNNKELIINETVPNRFSPKSPDKAHLNLHINSLELGDSAVYFCASSQDRTGGFTGELFFGEGSRLTVL.

The rearrangement uses TRBV7-2 and TRBJ1-2. The V gene's germline CDR1 is SGHTA and CDR2 FQGNSA. The CDR3 sequence is 14 residues long. This CDR3 reads CASSFPSGSYGYTF.

This chain's CDR3 is CASSLATGQNTEAFF. The chain combines TRBV5-1 with TRBJ1-1; TCRdb calls TRBD1, which cannot be checked without DNA. The CDR3 is 15 residues long. Germline values: CDR1 SGHRS, CDR2 YFSETQ.

The chain is built from TRBV20-1 and TRBJ2-1. Germline V gene data show CDR1 as DFQATT and CDR2 as SNEGSKA (reference sequence). The CDR3 is made up of 11 amino acids. CDR3 sequence: CSARYTSEQFF.